This T cell receptor (beta chain) emerged from a study of blood T cell repertoires in COVID-19. About the research overall: From the United States, Italy and Spain came samples of acute and convalescent COVID-19. T cells, B-cell-depleted T cells, or PBMCs provided the cDNA or gDNA that served as material.

Trimming stripped 0 bases from V and 0 bases from J, with 18 bases between. This CDR3 is built from 19 residues. Germline assignment: CDR1 MNHEY and CDR2 SVGEGT. As handled by the study authors: Estimates of nucleated cell counts were drawn from the amplification of reference gene primers. Clones were sequenced by immunoSEQ multiplex PCR, and TCRdb holds only the in-frame ones, with some missing. Clonal size and the V and J genes are those of that table, whereas D and trimming came from the DNA. This sample has approximately 300,000 clones; around 80% occur once, and the top ten carry about 1.2%. The V call is TRBV6-2 or TRBV6-3, the J call TRBJ1-5; D ambiguous. The TCR was taken from a woman in her forties or fifties with acute or convalescent COVID-19. Sequencing used peripheral blood. CDR3 in amino acids: CASSYSPPWAGYSNQPQHF. CDR3 nucleotides: TGTGCCAGCAGTTACTCGCCCCCCTGGGCGGGATATAGCAATCAGCCCCAGCATTTT.